The rows below give T cell receptor beta chains drawn from one sample of a study of T cell responses to AZD1222 COVID-19 vaccine. Sequencing was performed with immunoSEQ multiplex PCR; in TCRdb, only in-frame clones are kept and a portion is missing. The table includes nearly 110,000 clones, about nine tenths detected once. This sample comprised peripheral blood, obtained on day 0 of AZD1222 vaccination. The receptors here all came from an adult in good health. CDR3s include the opening cysteine and the closing phenylalanine or tryptophan. Fields, in order: V gene, clone size, D gene, J gene, CDR3 DNA, CDR3 protein. The D gene is left open where the match is weak. Not every row has a clone size; where given, it reads once, few, many or a size class.

TRBV25-1	.	.	TRBJ2-3	TGTGCCAGCAGTGAGCCGACCCTCGGGAGTGCAGCAGATACGCAGTATTTT	CASSEPTLGSAADTQYF
TRBV20-1	.	.	TRBJ1-1	TGCAGTGCTAGTCTAAGGGGGGGGAGAGGTCGGAACACTGAAGCTTTCTTT	CSASLRGGRGRNTEAFF
TRBV27	.	TRBD1	TRBJ1-6	TGTGCCAGCAGTACTCGACAGGGGCCTAATTCACCCCTCCACTTT	CASSTRQGPNSPLHF
TRBV13	.	TRBD1	TRBJ2-7	TGTGCCAGCAGCATGGGACAGGGAGGTGACTACGAGCAGTACTTC	CASSMGQGGDYEQYF
TRBV9	.	.	TRBJ1-3	TGTGCCAGCAGCGTAGGACTCGTCTCTGGAAACACCATATATTTT	CASSVGLVSGNTIYF
TRBV6-5	.	.	TRBJ2-2	TGTGCCAGCAGTCCCGCTGCGGGCGGATCGGGGGAGCTGTTTTTT	CASSPAAGGSGELFF
TRBV18	.	TRBD2	TRBJ2-1	TGTGCCAGCTCACCACTCCCTAGCGGGGGAGCGAGCTCCTACAATGAGCAGTTCTTC	CASSPLPSGGASSYNEQFF
TRBV18	.	TRBD1	TRBJ1-4	TGTGCCAGCTCACCATACCGGGACAGCGAAAAGGCAACTAATGAAAAACTGTTTTTT	CASSPYRDSEKATNEKLFF
TRBV10-3	.	.	TRBJ1-2	TGTGCCATCAGTGGGGCAGGGCCCAACTATGGCTACACCTTC	CAISGAGPNYGYTF
TRBV9	.	.	TRBJ2-3	TGTGCCAGCAGCGTAGTTCAGATCACAGATACGCAGTATTTT	CASSVVQITDTQYF
TRBV7-2	.	TRBD1	TRBJ2-5	TGTGCCAGCATCCCCCGCGCAGGGGGCTGGAAGACCCAGTACTTC	CASIPRAGGWKTQYF
TRBV19	.	.	TRBJ1-5	TGTGCCACTTCGGAGGGGAGGAGGCAGCCCCAGCATTTT	CATSEGRRQPQHF
TRBV27	once	.	TRBJ1-5	TGTGCCAGTCCTTACAATCAGCCCCAGCATTTT	CASPYNQPQHF
TRBV19	.	.	TRBJ1-6	TGTGCCAGTAGTGTAGCGGCTAATTCACCCCTCCACTTT	CASSVAANSPLHF
TRBV9	.	.	TRBJ1-1	TGTGCCAGCAGCGGTAGACAGACGAACACTGAAGCTTTCTTT	CASSGRQTNTEAFF
TRBV6-6	.	.	TRBJ2-1	TGTGCCAGCAGTCCCCCTGGAGGCTCGGATGAGCAGTTCTTC	CASSPPGGSDEQFF
TRBV3-1/TRBV3-2	.	TRBD1	TRBJ1-3	TGTGCCAGCAGCCAAGAGTCATGGGGGGCAGGGGGTTTCGGAAACACCATATATTTT	CASSQESWGAGGFGNTIYF
TRBV18	.	.	TRBJ1-1	TGTGCCAGCTCACCACCGGGGAGGGCGAACACTGAAGCTTTCTTT	CASSPPGRANTEAFF
TRBV5-6	.	.	TRBJ1-2	TGTGCCAGCAGCCCGGGACGGAGTTATGGCTACACCTTC	CASSPGRSYGYTF
TRBV27	.	TRBD2	TRBJ2-5	TGTGCCAGCAGCCCCCTACCCGGGACTAGCCAAGAGACCCAGTACTTC	CASSPLPGTSQETQYF
TRBV30	.	.	TRBJ1-1	TGTGCCTGGAGTGTATTTGCCCGGGACAAGGTCCCGAGGAACACTGAAGCTTTCTTT	CAWSVFARDKVPRNTEAFF
TRBV14	.	.	TRBJ1-1	TGTGCCAGCAGCCATGAACAGAACATGAACACTGAAGCTTTCTTT	CASSHEQNMNTEAFF
TRBV7-2	.	.	TRBJ1-1	TGTGCCAGCAGCTTAGACCTGGGGAAAGCTTTCTTT	CASSLDLGKAFF
TRBV10-3	.	.	TRBJ1-4	TGTGCCATCAGTGAGTCTGATGAAAAACTGTTTTTT	CAISESDEKLFF
TRBV5-5	.	.	TRBJ1-3	TGTGCCAGCAGCTTGGGGTGGGGCTCGGCTGGAAACACCATATATTTT	CASSLGWGSAGNTIYF
TRBV27	.	.	TRBJ1-2	TGTGCCAGCAGTGCCCGGGACAAAAGGTGCACCTTC	CASSARDKRCTF
TRBV20-1	.	.	TRBJ2-3	TGCAGTGCTAGTTCAGGGGCCCGCACAGATACGCAGTATTTT	CSASSGARTDTQYF
TRBV18	.	.	TRBJ1-6	TGTGCCAGCTCACCATTCCCGGGACCCGACTATAATTCACCCCTCCACTTT	CASSPFPGPDYNSPLHF
TRBV9	.	TRBD1	TRBJ1-2	TGTGCCAGCAGCGTAGACGGGACAGGGAAGGACTATGGCTACACCTTC	CASSVDGTGKDYGYTF
TRBV5-1	once	.	TRBJ1-3	TGCGCCAGCAGCTTGGGCGGACTGTCGGGAAACACCATATATTTT	CASSLGGLSGNTIYF
TRBV6-5	.	.	TRBJ2-7	TGTGCCAGCAGTTCAGGGATAGGTTCCTACGAGCAGTACTTC	CASSSGIGSYEQYF
TRBV9	.	.	TRBJ2-7	TGTGCCAGCAGCGTAACCGACAGTCCCTCCTACGAGCAGTACTTC	CASSVTDSPSYEQYF
TRBV5-1	.	.	TRBJ1-5	TGCGCCAGCAGCCTAATGGGACGGGGACAGCCCCAGCATTTT	CASSLMGRGQPQHF
TRBV10-2	.	.	TRBJ1-1	TGCGCCAGCAAATCGACGAAGTTCTCTGAAGCTTTCTTT	CASKSTKFSEAFF
TRBV6-2/TRBV6-3	.	.	TRBJ1-5	TGTGCCAGCAGTTACGGGACAACCAATCAGCCCCAGCATTTT	CASSYGTTNQPQHF
TRBV28	.	.	TRBJ2-1	TGTGCCAGCAGTTTAGTCGGACCTATGGTGGGCGAAGAGCAGTTCTTC	CASSLVGPMVGEEQFF
TRBV18	.	.	TRBJ2-7	TGTGCCAGCTCATTTTCCCGTCTGGGGAGCTCCTACGAGCAGTACTTC	CASSFSRLGSSYEQYF
TRBV3-1/TRBV3-2	.	TRBD1	TRBJ2-3	TGTGCCAGCACCTCAAGGGGCCTAGCAGGGGGAGATACGCAGTATTTT	CASTSRGLAGGDTQYF
TRBV7-2	.	TRBD2	TRBJ2-3	TGTGCCAGCAGCTTTCGGCTAGCGGGGGCAGATACGCAGTATTTT	CASSFRLAGADTQYF